The TCR beta chain described here comes from a study of cytomegalovirus exposure and HLA in healthy donors. Comments on this clone: Its antigen is still unknown.

Regarding the study as a whole: The sole available immune exposure information was CMV serostatus.

Trimming shortened V by 1 base and J by 4 bases, and 19 bases separated the two germline ends. In germline, CDR1 is SGHTA, CDR2 FQGTGA. The CDR3 has 17 residues. The PCR employed 60 Vbeta primers together with 13 Jbeta primers. Generated by immunoSEQ multiplex PCR, the TCRdb table keeps only in-frame clones and is missing some. This table holds roughly 100,000 clones, about 76% found once. The sample consisted of PBMCs. The chain is built from TRBV7-3 and TRBJ1-1; tentative D call: TRBD1 (6 bases). This clonotype originated in a woman aged 40 to 49 in good health and CMV-seronegative. The CDR3 loop reads CASSLRGDRKGSTEAFF. The DNA of the CDR3 is TGTGCCAGCAGCTTAAGGGGAGACAGGAAAGGAAGCACTGAAGCTTTCTTT. Full variable domain (remainder filled in from reference TRBV7-3 and TRBJ1-1): GAGVSQTPSNKVTEKGKYVELRCDPISGHTALYWYRQSLGQGPEFLIYFQGTGAADDSGLPNDRFFAVRPEGSVSTLKIQRTERGDSAVYLCASSLRGDRKGSTEAFFGQGTRLTVV.